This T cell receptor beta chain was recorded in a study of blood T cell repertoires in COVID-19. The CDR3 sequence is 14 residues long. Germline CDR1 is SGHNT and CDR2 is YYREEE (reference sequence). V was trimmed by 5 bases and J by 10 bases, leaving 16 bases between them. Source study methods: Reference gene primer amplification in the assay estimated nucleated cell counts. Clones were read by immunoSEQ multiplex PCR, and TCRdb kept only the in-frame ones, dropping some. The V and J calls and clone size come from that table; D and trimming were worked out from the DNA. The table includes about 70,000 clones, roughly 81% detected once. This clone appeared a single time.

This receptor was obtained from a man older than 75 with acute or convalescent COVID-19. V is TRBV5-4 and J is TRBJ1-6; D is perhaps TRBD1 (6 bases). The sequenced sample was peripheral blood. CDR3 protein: CASRRDIGYSPLHF. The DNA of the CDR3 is TGTGCCAGCAGAAGGGACATAGGGTACTCACCCCTCCACTTT. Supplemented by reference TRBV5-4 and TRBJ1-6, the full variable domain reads ETGVTQSPTHLIKTRGQQVTLRCSSQSGHNTVSWYQQALGQGPQFIFQYYREEENGRGNFPPRFSGLQFPNYSSELNVNALELDDSALYLCASRRDIGYSPLHFGNGTRLTVT.